Following are 26 T cell receptor beta chains from one sample sequenced in a study of vaccination and CD4 T cells after COVID-19. Noted treatment: roughly 10-day PBMC culture with coronavirus spike peptide pools or control peptides (ViraFEST assay). No antigens are known for them. Scientists ran DNA taken from cultured CD4+ T cells through the Oncomine TCR Beta short-read assay for sequencing. TCRdb re-called the PCR reads with MiXCR, one entry per CDR3 protein. The sample records some 20,000 distinct CDR3 sequences, roughly 50% being singletons. The sample comprised CD4+ T cells from blood, cultured in vitro. Every receptor here comes from a human donor who had recovered from COVID-19.

The V and J genes are TRBV6-4 and TRBJ2-7, with 11 bases aligning to TRBD1. This CDR3 spans 15 amino acids. V lost 6 bases and J lost 5; bases outside the gene matches: 9. The germline CDR1 and CDR2 sequences are MRHNA and SNTAGT. The CDR3 region has the DNA TGTGCCAGCAGACGGGACAGGGGGTACATCAACGAGCAGTACTTC. The encoded protein is CASRRDRGYINEQYF.

V usage is TRBV20-1 and J usage is TRBJ2-4; 7 nucleotides match TRBD1. J lost 2 bases, V lost 3 bases, and 4 bases had no gene match. Germline V gene data show CDR1 as DFQATT and CDR2 as SNEGSKA (reference sequence). The CDR3 runs to 14 residues. The CDR3 here is CSASTGDPKNIQYF. The CDR3 coding sequence is TGCAGTGCTAGTACAGGGGATCCCAAAAACATTCAGTACTTC.

V usage is TRBV20-1 and J usage is TRBJ1-1, with TRBD1 as a possible D gene (5 bases). The ends were cut back, 6 bases at V and 4 bases at J, with 15 bases in the middle. This CDR3 is 13 amino acids long. The germline V gene has CDR1 DFQATT and CDR2 SNEGSKA (reference sequence). CDR3 amino acids: CSARKGFSTEAFF. CDR3 in DNA: TGCAGTGCCCGAAAGGGGTTTAGCACTGAAGCTTTCTTT.

The chain recombines TRBV20-1 with TRBJ2-5; tentative D call: TRBD2 (6 bases). CDR1 is DFQATT and CDR2 is SNEGSKA in the germline V gene (reference sequence). The CDR3 is 14 residues long. Trimming took off 2 bases at V and 5 bases at J, with 15 bases between the two ends. CDR3: CSARPSGARETQYF. CDR3 coding DNA: TGCAGTGCTAGACCGTCGGGAGCTAGGGAGACCCAGTACTTC.

This clonotype was seen more than once but under ten times. The chain has TRBV6-1 and TRBJ1-2; possibly TRBD1 for D (5 bases). This CDR3 is built from 14 residues. V lost 7 bases and J 8 bases, leaving 20 bases between the germline ends. Germline CDR1 reads MNHNS; CDR2 reads SASEGT. The CDR3 sequence is CASTLPGTKEGYTF. The CDR3 nucleotides are TGTGCCAGCACCCTCCCAGGGACCAAGGAGGGCTACACCTTC.

This clonotype was recorded a few times. The chain carries TRBV18 and TRBJ1-1; tentative D call: TRBD1 (5 bases). V was clipped by 1 base and J by 2 bases, with 11 bases between them. CDR3 length: 15 residues. From germline, CDR1 is KGHSH and CDR2 LQKENI. The CDR3 DNA follows: TGTGCCAGCTCACCACAAGGACATGGCAACACTGAAGCTTTCTTT. Its protein is CASSPQGHGNTEAFF.

V gene TRBV10-3 combines with J gene TRBJ2-4; D may match TRBD1 or TRBD2 (6 bases each). Trimming shortened V by 10 bases and J by 0 bases, and 16 bases separated the two germline ends. The CDR3 contains 15 residues. The germline V gene encodes CDR1 ENHRY and CDR2 SYGVKD. The CDR3 bases are TGTGCCACCGGGCCAGGGGAGGAAGCCAAAAACATTCAGTACTTC. As protein: CATGPGEEAKNIQYF.

This clonotype was seen a handful of times. This chain links TRBV6-2 or TRBV6-3 with TRBJ1-2, with D perhaps matching TRBD1 (5 bases). Germline V gives CDR1 MNHEY, CDR2 SVGEGT. V shed 11 bases and J shed 8 bases, with 18 bases lying between them. There are 12 residues in the CDR3. The CDR3 nucleotides are TGTGCCGGGGGGAGCGTTGTAGGCGGCTACACCTTC. Protein sequence: CAGGSVVGGYTF.

The V gene is TRBV7-3, the J gene TRBJ1-4; TRBD1 aligns across 9 bases. The CDR3 length is 18 residues. Germline trimming cut 1 base from V and 7 bases from J; bases unmatched to any gene: 13. Looked up from germline, CDR1 is SGHTA and CDR2 is FQGTGA. The CDR3 DNA sequence: TGTGCCAGCAGCTTAAATCAATACAGGGGGCCGGTAACTGAAAAACTGTTTTTT. It yields the protein CASSLNQYRGPVTEKLFF.

A few counts support this clonotype. The chain couples TRBV2 to TRBJ2-2, with 8 bases that match TRBD1. Germline CDR1 is SNHLY and CDR2 is FYNNEI. This CDR3 region has 12 residues. The V and J ends lost 6 bases and 6 bases, in that order; junction bases with no gene match: 0. CDR3 sequence: CASRQGAGELFF. CDR3 DNA: TGTGCCAGCAGACAGGGGGCCGGGGAGCTGTTTTTT. Using reference TRBV2 and TRBJ2-2 for the parts outside the CDR3, the full variable domain is EPEVTQTPSHQVTQMGQEVILRCVPISNHLYFYWYRQILGQKVEFLVSFYNNEISEKSEIFDDQFSVERPDGSNFTLKIRSTKLEDSAMYFCASRQGAGELFFGEGSRLTVL.

The chain combines TRBV10-3 with TRBJ2-2, with unresolved D. This CDR3 contains 14 residues. Trimming shortened V by 0 bases and J by 7 bases, and 9 bases separated the two germline ends. CDR1 is ENHRY, CDR2 SYGVKD, per germline. The CDR3 DNA is TGTGCCATCAGTGAGTCCAAGGGAAGCGGGGAGCTGTTTTTT. Residues: CAISESKGSGELFF.

The chain combines TRBV2 with TRBJ2-5, with no clear D. This CDR3 spans 11 amino acids. The V and J ends lost 7 bases and 2 bases respectively, with 5 bases between them. Germline CDR1 SNHLY, CDR2 FYNNEI. The CDR3 sequence is CASKLQETQYF. The CDR3 DNA reads as TGTGCCAGCAAGTTGCAAGAGACCCAGTACTTC.

The chain combines TRBV12-3 or TRBV12-4 with TRBJ2-1; D is unclear. Trimming left V 6 bases short and J 7 bases short, with 7 bases between. The CDR3 is made up of 11 amino acids. For the CDR3, the DNA is TGTGCCAGCAGGACTCGGAATGAGCAGTTCTTC. This gives the protein CASRTRNEQFF.

The chain combines TRBV11-2 with TRBJ2-6, with D possibly matching TRBD1 (6 bases). Germline V gene data show CDR1 as SGHAT and CDR2 as FQNNGV. Trimming took 5 bases from V and 3 from J, leaving 20 bases between them. CDR3 length: 18 residues. The CDR3: CASSLSRDTRYGANVLTF. CDR3 DNA sequence: TGTGCCAGCAGCCTTTCCCGGGACACTCGTTATGGGGCCAACGTCCTGACTTTC.

The V and J genes are TRBV2 and TRBJ1-1; 11 nucleotides agree with TRBD1. J gave up 2 bases and V 1 base, and 0 bases lay outside the gene matches. This CDR3 spans 15 amino acids. Germline V gives CDR1 SNHLY, CDR2 FYNNEI. The CDR3 DNA reads as TGTGCCAGCAGTGAAGGGACAGGGGGCAACACTGAAGCTTTCTTT. Translating it yields CASSEGTGGNTEAFF.

This clonotype came up a few times. V and J are TRBV18 and TRBJ2-7, with D possibly TRBD1 on 6 matching bases. The germline V and J ends were trimmed by 3 bases and 6 bases, with 12 bases remaining between them. The CDR3 length is 13 residues. CDR1 is KGHSH, CDR2 LQKENI, per germline. For the CDR3, the DNA is TGTGCCAGCTCACCCGACAGGTTAATCGAGCAGTACTTC. It translates to CASSPDRLIEQYF.

This clonotype was detected once. The CDR3 sequence: CASSDSRFANTGELFF. The CDR3 DNA sequence: TGTGCCAGCAGTGACTCGAGGTTCGCGAACACCGGGGAGCTGTTTTTT. The rearrangement joins TRBV6-4 to TRBJ2-2; D is unclear. The V and J ends lost 0 bases and 0 bases respectively, with 8 bases between them. The CDR3 has 16 residues. Germline values: CDR1 MRHNA, CDR2 SNTAGT.

This clonotype was seen only a few times. The chain has TRBV6-1 and TRBJ2-2; D perhaps matches TRBD1 (7 bases). The CDR3 totals 14 residues. Germline-derived CDR1 and CDR2 are MNHNS and SASEGT. V gave up 7 bases and J gave up 4 bases, with 13 bases separating them. CDR3 sequence (DNA): TGTGCCAGCAATGTCCAGGGGGGCACCGGGGAGCTGTTTTTT. Translating it yields CASNVQGGTGELFF.

The chain recombines TRBV6-1 with TRBJ2-7; 9 nucleotides align to TRBD1. The CDR3 has 12 residues. Germline CDR1 MNHNS, CDR2 SASEGT. CDR3: CGTGARYYEQYF. The DNA of the CDR3 is TGTGGGACAGGGGCTCGGTACTACGAGCAGTACTTC.

In its sample, this clonotype was seen once. The V gene is TRBV5-6, the J gene TRBJ2-5; D is unresolved. V lost 4 bases to trimming and J lost 0 bases, with 10 bases between them. This CDR3 has 14 residues. CDR1 SGHDT and CDR2 YYEEEE come from the germline V gene. CDR3 sequence (DNA): TGTGCCAGCAGCGCCCCCCAGTACCAAGAGACCCAGTACTTC. It encodes CASSAPQYQETQYF. Filled out from reference TRBV5-6 and TRBJ2-5, the complete variable domain reads DAGVTQSPTHLIKTRGQQVTLRCSPKSGHDTVSWYQQALGQGPQFIFQYYEEEERQRGNFPDRFSGHQFPNYSSELNVNALLLGDSALYLCASSAPQYQETQYFGPGTRLLVL.

The chain has TRBV11-3 and TRBJ2-5, with TRBD1 matching over 10 bases. V shed 3 bases, J shed 1 base, and the junction held 2 bases outside the gene matches. The length of the CDR3 is 15 residues. Germline CDR1 and CDR2: SGHNT and YENEEA. The CDR3 sequence: CASSFGTGVQETQYF. The DNA for the CDR3 is TGTGCCAGCAGCTTCGGGACAGGGGTCCAAGAGACCCAGTACTTC.

V gene TRBV10-1 combines with J gene TRBJ2-3, with 7 bases fitting TRBD1. Germline V gene lookup returns CDR1 WNHNN and CDR2 SYGVQD (reference sequence). This CDR3 comprises 14 residues. V dropped 5 bases and J dropped 3; count of bases not matched to a gene: 5. CDR3 sequence: CASSRDSLTDTQYF. The CDR3 nucleotides are TGCGCCAGCAGTCGGGACAGCCTAACAGATACGCAGTATTTT.

A few counts support this clonotype. The chain employs TRBV20-1 and TRBJ1-6; 9 bases map to TRBD1. The germline CDR1 and CDR2 sequences are DFQATT and SNEGSKA (reference sequence). The CDR3 contains 14 residues. J lost 9 bases, V lost 1 base, and 4 bases had no gene match. The CDR3 spells CSARGDRESSPLHF. In DNA, the CDR3 is TGCAGTGCTAGAGGGGACAGGGAGAGTTCACCCCTCCACTTT.

The chain recombines TRBV5-1 with TRBJ2-2; D remains unclear. CDR3 size: 11 residues. Germline V gene lookup returns CDR1 SGHRS and CDR2 YFSETQ. Trimming took off 1 base at V and 7 bases at J, with 2 bases between the two ends. The CDR3 DNA sequence: TGCGCCAGCAGCTTGAACGGGGAGCTGTTTTTT. Residues: CASSLNGELFF.

The chain links TRBV24-1 to TRBJ2-5; tentatively, D is TRBD1 (6 bases). V was shortened by 0 bases and J by 1 base, with 11 bases between the two germline ends. The CDR3 totals 16 residues. The germline CDR1 and CDR2 sequences are KGHDR and SFDVKD. CDR3 DNA: TGTGCCACCAGTGATTTGGGGGACACCACCCAAGAGACCCAGTACTTC. This encodes CATSDLGDTTQETQYF.

This clonotype was counted between two and nine times. The V gene is TRBV6-4, the J gene TRBJ2-7, with D tentatively TRBD1 or TRBD2 (5 bases each). Germline CDR1 is MRHNA and CDR2 is SNTAGT. The V gene lost 6 bases and the J gene lost 1 base, with 16 bases spanning the gap. The CDR3 spans 15 residues. The CDR3 DNA sequence: TGTGCCAGCAGCGGGGTGGCAGGGATTTCCTACGAGCAGTACTTC. This encodes CASSGVAGISYEQYF.